These T cell receptor beta chains were read from a single sample in a study of identical twins. MiXCR, run by TCRdb on the 5' RACE reads, gives a single entry per CDR3 protein. The repertoire includes fewer than 550,000 distinct CDR3 sequences, 12% to 15% of them detected once, and about 0.4% sits in the top ten. These data were also reused for a study on yellow fever vaccine responses in identical twins.

The sequenced sample consisted of CD4+ T cells sorted from blood. These TCRs come from a woman aged 18-35 years in good health. CDR3s include the opening cysteine and the closing phenylalanine or tryptophan. The D gene is left open where the match is weak. Only some rows state a clone size, as once, few, many or a class for expanded clones.

j_gene: TRBJ2-1
abundance: few
d_gene: TRBD1
v_gene: TRBV6-1
CDR3aa: CASTETGTGTNEQFF
CDR3nt: TGTGCCAGCACCGAAACCGGGACAGGGACCAATGAGCAGTTCTTC

j_gene: TRBJ2-2
abundance: many
d_gene: TRBD2
v_gene: TRBV10-3
CDR3aa: CAISETSGGPNTGELFF
CDR3nt: TGTGCCATCAGTGAAACTAGCGGGGGGCCGAACACCGGGGAGCTGTTTTTT

j_gene: TRBJ2-3
abundance: -
d_gene: TRBD2
v_gene: TRBV20-1
CDR3aa: CSASLSGGGTDTQYF
CDR3nt: TGCAGTGCTAGCCTTAGCGGGGGGGGCACAGATACGCAGTATTTT

j_gene: TRBJ2-2
abundance: few
d_gene: TRBD2
v_gene: TRBV3-1
CDR3aa: CASSQGSAGGPTGELFF
CDR3nt: TGTGCCAGCAGCCAAGGGTCCGCGGGGGGGCCCACCGGGGAGCTGTTTTTT

j_gene: TRBJ1-2
abundance: -
d_gene: -
v_gene: TRBV12-3/TRBV12-4
CDR3aa: CASSFRRDSYGYTF
CDR3nt: TGTGCCAGCAGTTTTCGACGAGACAGCTATGGCTACACCTTC

j_gene: TRBJ1-2
abundance: few
d_gene: -
v_gene: TRBV10-3
CDR3aa: CAISQTETPNYGYTF
CDR3nt: TGTGCCATCAGTCAAACAGAGACTCCTAACTATGGCTACACCTTC

j_gene: TRBJ2-5
abundance: -
d_gene: TRBD2
v_gene: TRBV12-3/TRBV12-4
CDR3aa: CASRLAGTSETQYF
CDR3nt: TGTGCCAGCAGACTAGCGGGAACGTCGGAGACCCAGTACTTC

j_gene: TRBJ2-1
abundance: few
d_gene: TRBD2
v_gene: TRBV29-1
CDR3aa: CSVGTSGGHEQFF
CDR3nt: TGCAGCGTAGGGACTAGCGGGGGCCATGAGCAGTTCTTC

j_gene: TRBJ2-3
abundance: -
d_gene: -
v_gene: TRBV29-1
CDR3aa: CSGRGSTDTQYF
CDR3nt: TGCAGCGGGAGGGGCAGCACAGATACGCAGTATTTT

j_gene: TRBJ2-1
abundance: -
d_gene: -
v_gene: TRBV2
CDR3aa: CASRVTGIGEQFF
CDR3nt: TGTGCCAGCAGAGTTACAGGGATAGGTGAGCAGTTCTTC

j_gene: TRBJ2-7
abundance: few
d_gene: -
v_gene: TRBV6-5
CDR3aa: CASSYSAGTTYEQYF
CDR3nt: TGTGCCAGCAGTTACTCTGCGGGTACCACCTACGAGCAGTACTTC

j_gene: TRBJ2-5
abundance: many
d_gene: TRBD1
v_gene: TRBV10-3
CDR3aa: CASRTGEETQYF
CDR3nt: TGTGCCAGTAGGACAGGGGAAGAGACCCAGTACTTC

j_gene: TRBJ2-7
abundance: -
d_gene: -
v_gene: TRBV6-5
CDR3aa: CASSSGRGPPYEQYF
CDR3nt: TGTGCCAGCAGTTCGGGGCGAGGGCCGCCCTACGAGCAGTACTTC

j_gene: TRBJ2-4
abundance: -
d_gene: -
v_gene: TRBV20-1
CDR3aa: CSARDAAGLGNIQYF
CDR3nt: TGCAGTGCTAGAGATGCGGCAGGCCTGGGGAACATTCAGTACTTC

j_gene: TRBJ2-1
abundance: many
d_gene: TRBD2
v_gene: TRBV7-2
CDR3aa: CASSPITSGHEQFF
CDR3nt: TGTGCCAGCAGCCCAATAACTAGCGGACATGAGCAGTTCTTC

j_gene: TRBJ2-5
abundance: -
d_gene: TRBD2
v_gene: TRBV12-3/TRBV12-4
CDR3aa: CASRATSGGKETQYF
CDR3nt: TGTGCCAGCAGGGCGACTAGCGGGGGGAAAGAGACCCAGTACTTC

j_gene: TRBJ2-2
abundance: few
d_gene: -
v_gene: TRBV20-1
CDR3aa: CSASLMKGWGGELFF
CDR3nt: TGCAGTGCTAGTCTAATGAAGGGCTGGGGTGGGGAGCTGTTTTTT

j_gene: TRBJ2-5
abundance: few
d_gene: TRBD1
v_gene: TRBV20-1
CDR3aa: CSASDRGETQYF
CDR3nt: TGCAGTGCTTCGGACAGGGGAGAGACCCAGTACTTC

j_gene: TRBJ2-3
abundance: -
d_gene: -
v_gene: TRBV7-2
CDR3aa: CASSLAGRGRDSPTTDTQYF
CDR3nt: TGTGCCAGCAGCTTAGCGGGACGGGGGAGAGACAGCCCTACCACAGATACGCAGTATTTT

j_gene: TRBJ2-1
abundance: few
d_gene: -
v_gene: TRBV28
CDR3aa: CASSRRLLADEQFF
CDR3nt: TGTGCCAGCAGTCGGAGACTACTCGCCGATGAGCAGTTCTTC

j_gene: TRBJ2-3
abundance: few
d_gene: -
v_gene: TRBV10-3
CDR3aa: CAISGQVGTSTDTQYF
CDR3nt: TGTGCCATCAGTGGGCAGGTGGGGACTAGCACAGATACGCAGTATTTT

j_gene: TRBJ1-5
abundance: -
d_gene: -
v_gene: TRBV7-8
CDR3aa: CASSFQGGNQPQHF
CDR3nt: TGTGCCAGCAGCTTCCAGGGAGGCAATCAGCCCCAGCATTTT

j_gene: TRBJ1-4
abundance: -
d_gene: -
v_gene: TRBV5-1
CDR3aa: CASSLGGEREKLFF
CDR3nt: TGCGCCAGCAGCTTGGGGGGAGAACGGGAAAAACTGTTTTTT

j_gene: TRBJ2-5
abundance: -
d_gene: TRBD2
v_gene: TRBV10-2
CDR3aa: CASSLGLAGDTQETQYF
CDR3nt: TGCGCCAGCAGTTTGGGACTAGCGGGGGACACCCAAGAGACCCAGTACTTC

j_gene: TRBJ2-5
abundance: few
d_gene: -
v_gene: TRBV7-3
CDR3aa: CASSFGTEETQYF
CDR3nt: TGCGCCAGCAGCTTTGGTACGGAAGAGACCCAGTACTTC

j_gene: TRBJ2-1
abundance: few
d_gene: TRBD1
v_gene: TRBV29-1
CDR3aa: CSVEKTGAPNEQFF
CDR3nt: TGCAGCGTTGAAAAGACAGGGGCGCCCAATGAGCAGTTCTTC

j_gene: TRBJ2-5
abundance: -
d_gene: TRBD1
v_gene: TRBV7-8
CDR3aa: CASSQTGVETQYF
CDR3nt: TGTGCCAGCAGCCAAACAGGGGTCGAGACCCAGTACTTC

j_gene: TRBJ1-1
abundance: many
d_gene: -
v_gene: TRBV3-1
CDR3aa: CASSQGHKNTEAFF
CDR3nt: TGTGCCAGCAGCCAGGGTCACAAGAACACTGAAGCTTTCTTT

j_gene: TRBJ2-2
abundance: many
d_gene: -
v_gene: TRBV4-2
CDR3aa: CASSQAGFLDSGSGELFF
CDR3nt: TGTGCCAGCAGCCAAGCGGGGTTCCTGGACAGCGGTTCCGGGGAGCTGTTTTTT

j_gene: TRBJ2-5
abundance: many
d_gene: -
v_gene: TRBV12-3/TRBV12-4
CDR3aa: CASRRGPQETQYF
CDR3nt: TGTGCCAGCAGACGCGGCCCTCAAGAGACCCAGTACTTC

j_gene: TRBJ2-3
abundance: once
d_gene: -
v_gene: TRBV7-6
CDR3aa: CASSNNPDTQYF
CDR3nt: TGTGCCAGCAGCAACAACCCAGATACGCAGTATTTT

j_gene: TRBJ1-5
abundance: once
d_gene: -
v_gene: TRBV20-1
CDR3aa: CSAPSTGGDNQPQHF
CDR3nt: TGCAGTGCGCCCTCCACGGGTGGGGATAATCAGCCCCAGCATTTT

j_gene: TRBJ2-5
abundance: -
d_gene: -
v_gene: TRBV15
CDR3aa: CATSSLRETQYF
CDR3nt: TGTGCCACCAGCTCGCTAAGGGAGACCCAGTACTTC

j_gene: TRBJ2-7
abundance: -
d_gene: TRBD1
v_gene: TRBV29-1
CDR3aa: CSAPGTGTGYEQYF
CDR3nt: TGCAGCGCTCCCGGAACCGGGACAGGATACGAGCAGTACTTC

j_gene: TRBJ2-4
abundance: few
d_gene: -
v_gene: TRBV5-6
CDR3aa: CASSLIQKNIQYF
CDR3nt: TGTGCCAGCAGCTTGATACAGAAAAACATTCAGTACTTC

j_gene: TRBJ2-5
abundance: few
d_gene: -
v_gene: TRBV28
CDR3aa: CASSNLYQETQYF
CDR3nt: TGTGCCAGCAGTAATTTGTACCAAGAGACCCAGTACTTC

j_gene: TRBJ2-1
abundance: -
d_gene: TRBD2
v_gene: TRBV3-1
CDR3aa: CASGEGGSPSWNEQFF
CDR3nt: TGTGCCAGCGGGGAGGGCGGGAGCCCTTCGTGGAATGAGCAGTTCTTC

j_gene: TRBJ1-4
abundance: few
d_gene: TRBD1
v_gene: TRBV12-3/TRBV12-4
CDR3aa: CASSFATGGYEKLFF
CDR3nt: TGTGCCAGCAGTTTCGCCACAGGGGGATATGAAAAACTGTTTTTT

j_gene: TRBJ2-1
abundance: -
d_gene: TRBD2
v_gene: TRBV7-7
CDR3aa: CASSLSSAGGGESEQFF
CDR3nt: TGTGCCAGCAGCTTATCTTCAGCGGGAGGCGGAGAGAGTGAGCAGTTCTTC

j_gene: TRBJ2-1
abundance: few
d_gene: -
v_gene: TRBV11-3
CDR3aa: CASSRADINEQFF
CDR3nt: TGTGCCAGCAGCCGGGCCGATATTAATGAGCAGTTCTTC

j_gene: TRBJ1-2
abundance: few
d_gene: -
v_gene: TRBV28
CDR3aa: CASSQRPPGANYGYTF
CDR3nt: TGTGCCAGCAGCCAACGACCCCCGGGGGCTAACTATGGCTACACCTTC

j_gene: TRBJ2-2
abundance: -
d_gene: -
v_gene: TRBV6-1
CDR3aa: CASSVNGYTGELFF
CDR3nt: TGTGCCAGCAGTGTAAACGGATACACCGGGGAGCTGTTTTTT